This T cell receptor (beta chain) was profiled in a study of T cells in Graves' hyperthyroidism and ophthalmopathy. Study-wide background: Any treatment followed the collection of peripheral blood at initial diagnosis.

General study points: Clonotypes that were expanded in thyroid above 0.001 mostly appeared in blood too.

With regard to this clonotype: The antigen is unknown.

TCR beta CDR3 sequences were amplified from RNA transcripts. The HTBI primer set served for first-round RT-PCR of the TCR CDR3. One entry per CDR3 protein results from TCRdb running MiXCR on the multiplex PCR reads. The sample consists of hundreds of thousands of distinct CDR3 sequences, roughly a quarter of them appearing once. Deletions cut 3 bases from V and 5 bases from J, with 11 bases between. The CDR3 runs 14 residues. In germline, CDR1 is MNHNS, CDR2 SASEGT. Diagnosis rested on symptoms, serum thyroxine and TRAb, thyroid ultrasound, and orbital computed tomography. The V and J genes are TRBV6-1 and TRBJ1-5; possibly TRBD1 for D (5 bases). This receptor was taken from a woman in her 30s with Graves' ophthalmopathy. Sequenced input: blood. CDR3 sequence: CASSETARYQPQHF. CDR3 sequence (DNA): TGTGCCAGCAGTGAGACAGCACGCTATCAGCCCCAGCATTTT.